This record covers a single T cell receptor (beta chain). Its antigen is still unknown. The data were taken from a study of T cell responses to AZD1222 COVID-19 vaccine. The study's findings and limits: Spike-wide vaccine-associated CD4 TCRs dominated at 160-218 and 743-854.

Data came from immunoSEQ multiplex PCR; TCRdb stores just in-frame clones and leaves some out. There are around 210,000 clones in the sample; less than 95% occur only once, and over 1.5% lies in the top ten. The CDR3 sequence is 15 residues long. With V trimmed by 8 bases and J by 2 bases, 9 bases remained unmatched. From germline, CDR1 is SGHTA and CDR2 FQGNSA. This sample comprised peripheral blood, obtained 28 days after the second dose of the MenACWY control vaccine. This clonotype originated in an adult who received the MenACWY meningococcal vaccine as a control. The chain joins TRBV7-2 to TRBJ2-5, with TRBD1 identical over 9 bases. CDR3 residues: CASGGQGLLQETQYF. CDR3 DNA sequence: TGTGCCAGCGGGGGACAGGGCCTACTTCAAGAGACCCAGTACTTC.